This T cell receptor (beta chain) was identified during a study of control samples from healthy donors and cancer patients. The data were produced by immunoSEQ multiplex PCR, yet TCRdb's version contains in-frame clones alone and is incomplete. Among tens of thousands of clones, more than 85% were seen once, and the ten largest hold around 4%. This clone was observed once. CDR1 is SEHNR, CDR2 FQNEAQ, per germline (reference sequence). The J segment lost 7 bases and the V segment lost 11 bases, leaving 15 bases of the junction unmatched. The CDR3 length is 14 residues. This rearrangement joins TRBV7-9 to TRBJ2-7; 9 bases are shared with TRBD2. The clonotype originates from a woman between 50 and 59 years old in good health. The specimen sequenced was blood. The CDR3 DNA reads TGTGCCTCCAGCCCCCAGCGGGGGGCACGGGAGCAGTACTTC. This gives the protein CASSPQRGAREQYF.